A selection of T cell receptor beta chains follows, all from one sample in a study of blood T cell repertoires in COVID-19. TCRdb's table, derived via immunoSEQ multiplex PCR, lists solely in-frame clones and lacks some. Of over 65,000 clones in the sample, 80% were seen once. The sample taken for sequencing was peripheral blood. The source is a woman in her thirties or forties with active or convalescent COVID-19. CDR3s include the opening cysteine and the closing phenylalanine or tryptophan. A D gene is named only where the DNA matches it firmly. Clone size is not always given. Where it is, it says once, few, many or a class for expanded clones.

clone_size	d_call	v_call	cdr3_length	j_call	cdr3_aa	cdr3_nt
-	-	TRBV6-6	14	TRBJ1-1	CASRTRERNTEAFF	TGTGCCAGCAGAACCCGAGAACGGAACACTGAAGCTTTCTTT
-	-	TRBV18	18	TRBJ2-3	CASSRSFAGTHRTDTQYF	TGTGCCAGCTCACGTAGCTTCGCCGGGACACACCGCACAGATACGCAGTATTTT
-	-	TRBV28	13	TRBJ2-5	CASSLPRGETQYF	TGTGCCAGCAGTTTACCCAGGGGAGAGACCCAGTACTTC
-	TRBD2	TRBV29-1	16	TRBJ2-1	CSVGLAGGPNYNEQFF	TGCAGCGTCGGACTAGCGGGAGGTCCCAACTACAATGAGCAGTTCTTC
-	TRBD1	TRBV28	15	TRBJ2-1	CASAASGTGADEQFF	TGTGCCAGCGCCGCCTCCGGGACAGGGGCCGATGAGCAGTTCTTC
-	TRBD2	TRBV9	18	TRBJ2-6	CASSSGGARSSGANVLTF	TGTGCCAGCAGCTCCGGGGGGGCGCGGAGCTCTGGGGCCAACGTCCTGACTTTC
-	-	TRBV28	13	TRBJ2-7	CASIGRETYEQYF	TGTGCCAGCATCGGCCGGGAGACCTACGAGCAGTACTTC
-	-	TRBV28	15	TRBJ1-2	CASSDAGQALYGYTF	TGTGCCAGCAGTGATGCTGGACAAGCCCTCTATGGCTACACCTTC
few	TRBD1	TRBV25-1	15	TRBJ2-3	CASSEPGQAADTQYF	TGTGCCAGCAGTGAACCCGGACAGGCCGCAGATACGCAGTATTTT
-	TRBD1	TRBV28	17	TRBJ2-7	CASSLSLPTGGYYEQYF	TGTGCCAGCAGTTTATCGCTTCCGACAGGGGGCTACTACGAGCAGTACTTC
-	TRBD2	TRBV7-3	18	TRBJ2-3	CASSLTGTSGAHTDTQYF	TGTGCCAGCAGCTTAACAGGGACTAGCGGGGCTCACACAGATACGCAGTATTTT
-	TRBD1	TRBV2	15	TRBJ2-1	CATALSNRGLFEQFF	TGTGCCACCGCCCTTTCGAACAGGGGGCTCTTTGAGCAGTTCTTC
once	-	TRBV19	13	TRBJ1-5	CASTTVGNQPQHF	TGTGCCAGTACCACGGTAGGCAATCAGCCCCAGCATTTT
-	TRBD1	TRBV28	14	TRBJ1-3	CASSTTGAGNTIYF	TGTGCCAGCAGTACTACAGGGGCTGGAAACACCATATATTTT
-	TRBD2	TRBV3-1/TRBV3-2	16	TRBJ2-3	CASSPWGAGERDTQYF	TGTGCCAGCAGTCCTTGGGGAGCGGGAGAGCGAGATACGCAGTATTTT
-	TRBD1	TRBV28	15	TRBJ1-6	CASSSTGYRNSPLHF	TGTGCCAGCAGCTCGACAGGGTATCGGAATTCACCCCTCCACTTT
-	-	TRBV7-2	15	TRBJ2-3	CASSLVSDITDTQYF	TGTGCCAGCAGCTTAGTATCGGACATCACAGATACGCAGTATTTT
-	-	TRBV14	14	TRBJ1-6	CASSQAGLNSPLHF	TGTGCCAGCAGCCAAGCTGGGCTTAATTCACCCCTCCACTTT
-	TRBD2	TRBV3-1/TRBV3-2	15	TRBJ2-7	CASSQAWTSGYEQYF	TGTGCCAGCAGCCAAGCTTGGACTAGCGGCTACGAGCAGTACTTC
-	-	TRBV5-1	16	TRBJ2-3	CASSLASEIGTDTQYF	TGCGCCAGCAGCTTGGCTAGCGAGATTGGCACAGATACGCAGTATTTT
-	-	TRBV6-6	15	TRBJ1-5	CASTAHETVNQPQHF	TGTGCCAGCACCGCACACGAGACAGTAAATCAGCCCCAGCATTTT
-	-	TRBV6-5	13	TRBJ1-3	CASRLKNGNTIYF	TGTGCCAGCAGACTCAAAAATGGAAACACCATATATTTT
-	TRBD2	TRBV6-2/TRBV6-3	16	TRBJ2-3	CASSYEGTSGTDTQYF	TGTGCCAGCAGTTACGAAGGGACTAGCGGGACAGATACGCAGTATTTT
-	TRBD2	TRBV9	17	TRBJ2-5	CASSMGLAGALRETQYF	TGTGCCAGCAGCATGGGACTAGCGGGGGCCCTCAGAGAGACCCAGTACTTC
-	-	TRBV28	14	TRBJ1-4	CASSGGGGVEKLFF	TGTGCCAGCAGTGGGGGGGGTGGAGTTGAAAAACTGTTTTTT
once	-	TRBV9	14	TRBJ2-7	CASSVGRAPYEQYF	TGTGCCAGCAGCGTAGGCAGGGCCCCCTACGAGCAGTACTTC
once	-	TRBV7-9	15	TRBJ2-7	CASSLTRDWPGEQYF	TGTGCCAGCAGCTTAACCCGGGACTGGCCGGGCGAGCAGTACTTC
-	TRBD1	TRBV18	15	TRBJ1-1	CASSPAGGLVTEAFF	TGTGCCAGCTCACCGGCAGGGGGTTTGGTCACTGAAGCTTTCTTT
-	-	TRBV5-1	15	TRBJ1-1	CASSESLAGGPEAFF	TGCGCCAGCTCCGAAAGCCTCGCGGGGGGCCCTGAAGCTTTCTTT
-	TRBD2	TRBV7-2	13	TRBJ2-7	CASSLTSRYEQYF	TGTGCCAGCAGCTTGACTAGCCGGTACGAGCAGTACTTC
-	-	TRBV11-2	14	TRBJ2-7	CASSLVAGRTEQYF	TGTGCCAGCAGCTTAGTCGCGGGCCGTACGGAGCAGTACTTC
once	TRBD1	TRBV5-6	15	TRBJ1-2	CASSFTGTANYGYTF	TGTGCCAGCAGCTTCACCGGGACAGCAAACTATGGCTACACCTTC
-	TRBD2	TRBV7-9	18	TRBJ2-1	CASSLESLAGWLGNEQFF	TGTGCCAGCAGCTTAGAGAGCCTAGCGGGGTGGTTGGGCAATGAGCAGTTCTTC
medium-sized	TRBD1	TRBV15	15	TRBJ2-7	CATSRNRGNSYEQYF	TGTGCCACCAGCAGGAACAGGGGGAACTCCTACGAGCAGTACTTC
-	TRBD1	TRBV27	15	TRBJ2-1	CASTDRGSGYNEQFF	TGTGCCAGCACTGACAGGGGTTCGGGCTACAATGAGCAGTTCTTC
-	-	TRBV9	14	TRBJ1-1	CASSVRGWNTEAFF	TGTGCCAGCAGCGTAAGGGGTTGGAACACTGAAGCTTTCTTT
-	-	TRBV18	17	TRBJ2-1	CASSPLLGRGTNNEQFF	TGTGCCAGCTCACCACTGTTGGGCAGGGGAACCAACAATGAGCAGTTCTTC
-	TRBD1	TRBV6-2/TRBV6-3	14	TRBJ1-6	CASSRDRGRSPLHF	TGTGCCAGCAGCCGCGACAGGGGGCGTTCACCCCTCCACTTT
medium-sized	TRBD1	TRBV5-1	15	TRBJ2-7	CASSLWAGGSDEQYF	TGCGCCAGCAGCTTGTGGGCAGGGGGCTCTGACGAGCAGTACTTC
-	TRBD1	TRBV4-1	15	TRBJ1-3	CASSRTGSSGNTIYF	TGCGCCAGCAGCCGGACAGGCAGCTCTGGAAACACCATATATTTT
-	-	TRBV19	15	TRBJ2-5	CASSIGLVGSETQYF	TGTGCCAGTAGTATTGGCCTAGTTGGTTCGGAGACCCAGTACTTC
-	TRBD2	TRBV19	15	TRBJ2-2	CASLGLAGGTGELFF	TGTGCCAGTCTAGGATTAGCGGGAGGTACCGGGGAGCTGTTTTTT
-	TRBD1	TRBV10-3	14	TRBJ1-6	CAISGTGRNSPLHF	TGTGCCATCAGCGGGACAGGGAGGAATTCACCCCTCCACTTT
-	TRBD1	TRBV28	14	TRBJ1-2	CASSSGQGNYGYTF	TGTGCCAGCAGTTCGGGACAGGGTAACTATGGCTACACCTTC
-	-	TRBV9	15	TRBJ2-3	CASSVEWWGADTQYF	TGTGCCAGCAGCGTAGAGTGGTGGGGGGCAGATACGCAGTATTTT
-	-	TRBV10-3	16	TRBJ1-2	CAISEGPGPTNYGYTF	TGTGCCATCAGTGAAGGCCCAGGGCCCACTAACTATGGCTACACCTTC
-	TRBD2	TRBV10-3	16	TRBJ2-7	CAISAPTTTSGYEQYF	TGTGCCATCAGTGCCCCAACTACGACTAGCGGCTACGAGCAGTACTTC
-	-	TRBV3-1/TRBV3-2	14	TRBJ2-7	CASSQVAGRYEQYF	TGTGCCAGCAGCCAAGTCGCAGGGCGGTACGAGCAGTACTTC
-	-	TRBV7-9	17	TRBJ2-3	CASSLSLSAASTDTQYF	TGTGCCAGCAGCTTATCCCTATCCGCGGCTAGCACAGATACGCAGTATTTT
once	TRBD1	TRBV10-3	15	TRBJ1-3	CAISLTGVAGNTIYF	TGTGCCATCAGTCTCACAGGGGTGGCTGGAAACACCATATATTTT
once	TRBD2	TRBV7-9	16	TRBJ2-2	CASSSTSGGAPGELFF	TGTGCCAGCAGCTCTACTAGCGGGGGGGCCCCCGGGGAGCTGTTTTTT
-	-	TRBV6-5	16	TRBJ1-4	CASSYSWYTTNEKLFF	TGTGCCAGCAGTTACTCGTGGTACACAACTAATGAAAAACTGTTTTTT
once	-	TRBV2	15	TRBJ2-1	CASRFDRNRVNEQFF	TGTGCCAGCAGGTTCGATAGGAACAGGGTCAATGAGCAGTTCTTC
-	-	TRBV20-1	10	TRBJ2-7	CSAVTYEQYF	TGCAGTGCCGTAACCTACGAGCAGTACTTC
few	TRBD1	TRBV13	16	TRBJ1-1	CASSPDRGQQNTEAFF	TGTGCCAGCAGCCCTGACAGGGGTCAGCAGAACACTGAAGCTTTCTTT
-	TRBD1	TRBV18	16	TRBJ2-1	CASSITSPGQNNEQFF	TGTGCCAGCTCTATTACTTCTCCGGGACAGAACAATGAGCAGTTCTTC